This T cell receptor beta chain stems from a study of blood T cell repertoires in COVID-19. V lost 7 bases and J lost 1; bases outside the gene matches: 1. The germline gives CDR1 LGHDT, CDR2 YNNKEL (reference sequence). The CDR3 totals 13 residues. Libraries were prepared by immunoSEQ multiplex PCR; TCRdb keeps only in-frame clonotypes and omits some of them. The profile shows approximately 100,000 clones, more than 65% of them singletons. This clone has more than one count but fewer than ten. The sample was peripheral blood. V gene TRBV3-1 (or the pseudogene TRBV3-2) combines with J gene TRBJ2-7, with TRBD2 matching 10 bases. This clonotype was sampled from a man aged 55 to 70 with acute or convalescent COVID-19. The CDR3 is CASTSGGSYEQYF. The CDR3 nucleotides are TGTGCCAGCACTAGCGGGGGATCCTACGAGCAGTACTTC.